This passage covers 25 T cell receptor beta chains from one sample sequenced in a study of T cells in Graves' hyperthyroidism and ophthalmopathy. RNA transcripts gave rise to amplified TCR beta CDR3 regions. TCR CDR3 underwent first-round RT-PCR with the HTBI primer set. From the multiplex PCR reads, TCRdb called clonotypes with MiXCR, one entry per CDR3 protein. In the table there are about 380,000 distinct CDR3 sequences, roughly 14% of which are singletons. Sequenced material: blood. The receptors stem from a young man with Graves' hyperthyroidism that later progressed to Graves' ophthalmopathy.

This clonotype appeared many times. The chain links TRBV6-2 or TRBV6-3 to TRBJ2-7; TRBD2 matches at 9 bases. CDR3 size: 18 residues. Per germline, CDR1 MNHEY and CDR2 SVGEGT. The V and J ends lost 6 bases and 3 bases, in that order; junction bases with no gene match: 18. The CDR3 coding sequence is TGTGCCAGCAGCTTCGCCGGGACTAGCCCCCCTGGGGACTACGAGCAGTACTTC. It specifies CASSFAGTSPPGDYEQYF.

This clonotype was picked up a small number of times. The CDR3 sequence: CASSHLGGQTNEKLFF. CDR3 in DNA: TGTGCCAGCAGCCACCTCGGGGGCCAAACTAATGAAAAACTGTTTTTT. V and J are TRBV7-9 and TRBJ1-4; perhaps TRBD1 as D (6 bases). Germline CDR1 SEHNR, CDR2 FQNEAQ (reference sequence). The CDR3 consists of 16 residues. Trimming took 5 bases from V and 1 from J, leaving 14 bases between them.

This clonotype has at least ten counts. The chain employs TRBV28 and TRBJ2-5, with a tentative D call TRBD2 (6 bases). The CDR3 contains 13 residues. Trimming removed 3 bases at V and 5 bases at J, with 10 bases between. From germline, CDR1 is MDHEN and CDR2 SYDVKM. This CDR3 is CASSLEGRETQYF. CDR3 coding DNA: TGTGCCAGCAGTTTGGAGGGGAGGGAGACCCAGTACTTC.

This clonotype was seen repeatedly, ten times or more. CDR3 nucleotide sequence: TGTGCCAGCAGTTTAGAGACAGGGGGCCAAGAGACCCAGTACTTC. Amino acid sequence: CASSLETGGQETQYF. The chain recombines TRBV12-3 or TRBV12-4 with TRBJ2-5, with 9 bases identical to TRBD1. CDR3 size: 15 residues. V lost 1 base, J lost 1 base, and 1 base stayed unmatched.

This clonotype occurred a few times. The gene calls are TRBV12-3 or TRBV12-4 and TRBJ2-1, with 13 bases fitting TRBD2. This CDR3 region has 15 residues. V gave up 6 bases and J gave up 8 bases; unmatched junction bases: 7. CDR3 sequence (DNA): TGTGCCAGCAGCCCCTCCGGACTAGCGGGGGATGAGCAGTTCTTC. Its translation is CASSPSGLAGDEQFF.

This clonotype was found many times. The chain joins TRBV6-5 to TRBJ2-7; D perhaps matches TRBD1 (5 bases). Germline loops: CDR1 MNHEY, CDR2 SVGAGI. V lost 2 bases and J 4 bases, leaving 15 bases between the germline ends. CDR3 size: 15 residues. The DNA of the CDR3 is TGTGCCAGCAGTTACCGGCAGGGTACTGGGTACGAGCAGTACTTC. As protein: CASSYRQGTGYEQYF.

This chain joins TRBV5-5 and TRBJ1-2; 9 positions match TRBD1. CDR1 is SGHKS, CDR2 YYEKEE, per germline (reference sequence). CDR3 size: 15 residues. J gave up 0 bases and V 4 bases, and 4 bases lay outside the gene matches. CDR3: CASSPRDRANYGYTF. CDR3 coding DNA: TGTGCCAGCAGCCCCCGGGACAGGGCTAACTATGGCTACACCTTC.

In its sample, this clonotype was seen many times. The chain couples TRBV7-9 to TRBJ1-3; D is possibly TRBD1 (6 bases). The V gene's germline CDR1 is SEHNR and CDR2 FQNEAQ (reference sequence). The CDR3 is 14 residues long. Between the trimmed V and J ends, which lost 5 bases and 2 bases, there was a span of 10 bases. DNA of the CDR3: TGTGCCAGCAGCCAGAACAGGGCTGGAAACACCATATATTTT. Translated: CASSQNRAGNTIYF.

V is TRBV9 and J is TRBJ2-5; 9 positions agree with TRBD2. The ends lost 2 bases at V and 4 bases at J; junction bases unmatched: 6. Germline lookup yields CDR1 SGDLS and CDR2 YYNGEE. The CDR3 consists of 15 residues. The CDR3 DNA reads as TGTGCCAGCAGCGTGGGCGGGGGGGCCCGAGAGACCCAGTACTTC. As protein: CASSVGGGARETQYF. Based on the CDR3 plus reference TRBV9 and TRBJ2-5, the full variable domain is DSGVTQTPKHLITATGQRVTLRCSPRSGDLSVYWYQQSLDQGLQFLIQYYNGEERAKGNILERFSAQQFPDLHSELNLSSLELGDSALYFCASSVGGGARETQYFGPGTRLLVL.

This chain uses TRBV20-1 with TRBJ1-5; D is perhaps TRBD1 (5 bases). The CDR3 consists of 14 residues. The germline gives CDR1 DFQATT, CDR2 SNEGSKA (reference sequence). Trimming pared 4 bases from V and 0 bases from J, leaving 10 bases between. The CDR3 region is CSAIRGDSNQPQHF. The CDR3 bases are TGCAGTGCTATTCGGGGGGATAGCAATCAGCCCCAGCATTTT.

This rearrangement joins TRBV25-1 to TRBJ1-2; D is ambiguous. The germline V and J ends were trimmed by 9 bases and 7 bases, with 9 bases remaining between them. The CDR3 totals 10 residues. CDR1 is MGHDK, CDR2 SYGVNS, per germline. DNA for the CDR3: TGTGCCAGAAAGGGAGTTGGCTACACCTTC. This sequence encodes CARKGVGYTF.

The table lists this clonotype with many counts. The chain joins TRBV20-1 to TRBJ1-1, with 7 positions matching TRBD1. Germline V gene lookup returns CDR1 DFQATT and CDR2 SNEGSKA (reference sequence). The CDR3 length is 15 residues. Germline trimming cut 0 bases from V and 2 bases from J; bases unmatched to any gene: 6. The CDR3 region has the DNA TGCAGTGCTAGAGATGTGTACAGGGGTAACACTGAAGCTTTCTTT. It yields the protein CSARDVYRGNTEAFF.

This clonotype was observed a handful of times. The chain couples TRBV7-8 to TRBJ2-5; TRBD2 agrees at 8 bases. J gave up 1 base and V 6 bases, and 7 bases lay outside the gene matches. The CDR3 runs to 15 residues. Germline CDR1 is SGHVS and CDR2 is FQNEAQ. CDR3: CASSIRGGSQETQYF. The CDR3 DNA reads as TGTGCCAGCAGTATACGGGGGGGGAGCCAAGAGACCCAGTACTTC.

This clonotype was detected only a few times. The chain combines TRBV7-9 with TRBJ2-7, with TRBD2 as a possible D gene (6 bases). V was cut by 4 bases and J by 7 bases, with 17 bases left in between. CDR3 size: 14 residues. Germline lookup yields CDR1 SEHNR and CDR2 FQNEAQ (reference sequence). The DNA of the CDR3 is TGTGCCAGCAGCTCACTAGCTAAGTCGGGGGAGCAGTACTTC. Translating gives CASSSLAKSGEQYF.

The gene calls are TRBV5-1 and TRBJ2-1; D not certain. This CDR3 has 13 amino acids. Germline CDR1 is SGHRS and CDR2 is YFSETQ. V shed 0 bases and J shed 9 bases, with 10 bases lying between them. The CDR3 coding sequence is TGCGCCAGCAGCTTGGATGTCTCGCCTGAGCAGTTCTTC. Residues: CASSLDVSPEQFF.

The CDR3 protein is CASSKPGQGVETQYF. The DNA of the CDR3 is TGTGCCAGCAGCAAACCGGGACAGGGTGTAGAGACCCAGTACTTC. V usage is TRBV12-3 or TRBV12-4 and J usage is TRBJ2-5; 9 nucleotides line up with TRBD1. This CDR3 spans 15 amino acids. V was pared by 6 bases and J by 4 bases, with 9 bases of the junction left unmatched.

This clonotype was picked up many times. The chain combines TRBV2 with TRBJ1-5, with TRBD1 matching over 7 bases. Germline assignment: CDR1 SNHLY and CDR2 FYNNEI. The CDR3 length is 14 residues. J was trimmed by 4 bases and V by 5 bases; bases with no gene match: 5. CDR3 region: CASSRQGRNQPQHF. The CDR3 DNA sequence: TGTGCCAGCAGTAGACAGGGTCGGAATCAGCCCCAGCATTTT.

The rearrangement uses TRBV4-2 and TRBJ1-2, with a weak D call TRBD1 (5 bases). V was cut by 6 bases and J by 2 bases, with 16 bases left in between. The germline V gene encodes CDR1 LGHNA and CDR2 YNFKEQ. The CDR3 length is 15 residues. The CDR3: CASRPFGASNYGYTF. The CDR3 nucleotides are TGTGCCAGCAGGCCCTTCGGGGCTTCAAACTATGGCTACACCTTC.

The gene calls are TRBV6-1 and TRBJ2-5; 14 nucleotides match TRBD2. Germline values: CDR1 MNHNS, CDR2 SASEGT. The junction had 6 bases not matched to a gene; V was cut back by 2 bases and J by 7 bases. The CDR3 is 16 amino acids. The CDR3, as DNA: TGTGCCAGCAGTGAACCCGGGACTAGCGGGGGCGGGACCCAGTACTTC. This sequence encodes CASSEPGTSGGGTQYF.

Note on this clonotype: This clone may be a read error of a much larger clone one base away. The chain carries TRBV2 and TRBJ1-5; D is perhaps TRBD1 (5 bases). Looked up from germline, CDR1 is SNHLY and CDR2 is FYNNEI. This CDR3 comprises 15 residues. Trimming took off 4 bases at V and 4 bases at J, with 14 bases between the two ends. Here the CDR3 DNA reads TGTGCCAGCAGTGGCTCGGGACGACATAATCAGCCCCAGCATTTT. Its protein product is CASSGSGRHNQPQHF.

This clonotype was counted at least ten times. The rearrangement links TRBV7-9 to TRBJ2-1; D perhaps matches TRBD1 (6 bases). The V and J ends lost 6 bases and 4 bases respectively, with 19 bases between them. The CDR3 runs to 16 residues. Germline lookup yields CDR1 SEHNR and CDR2 FQNEAQ (reference sequence). The CDR3 is CASSSGTLTLYNEQFF. CDR3 sequence (DNA): TGTGCCAGCAGTTCCGGGACACTGACGTTGTACAATGAGCAGTTCTTC.

This clonotype showed up many times. The CDR3 DNA is TGTGCCAGCAGGAAGGGGGGGTCCTACGGCACAGATACGCAGTATTTT. Translated, it gives CASRKGGSYGTDTQYF. The J gene is TRBJ2-3, the V gene TRBV2, with a tentative D call TRBD2 (7 bases). The CDR3 is made up of 16 amino acids. Trimming took 6 bases from V and 1 from J, leaving 17 bases between them. Per the germline V gene, CDR1 is SNHLY and CDR2 is FYNNEI.

This rearrangement joins TRBV12-3 or TRBV12-4 to TRBJ1-5; 8 bases agree with TRBD1. J gave up 11 bases and V 6 bases, and 9 bases lay outside the gene matches. The length of the CDR3 is 13 residues. The DNA of the CDR3 is TGTGCCAGCAGCCAGGTAGGGGACAGGACCCAGCATTTT. This translates into CASSQVGDRTQHF.

There are a few counts of this clonotype. The J gene is TRBJ2-7, the V gene TRBV27, with D possibly matching TRBD1 (5 bases). V lost 2 bases, J lost 3 bases, and 11 bases lay in between. CDR3 length equals 14 residues. Germline V gene lookup returns CDR1 MNHEY and CDR2 SMNVEV (reference sequence). CDR3 bases: TGTGCCAGCAGTTTAATGGCAGGACACTACGAGCAGTACTTC. Translated, it gives CASSLMAGHYEQYF.

The rearrangement links TRBV4-1 to TRBJ2-7, with 9 nucleotides matching TRBD2. The CDR3 has 14 residues. V was clipped by 1 base and J by 3 bases; unmatched bases: 1. Looked up from germline, CDR1 is MGHRA and CDR2 is YSYEKL. CDR3 bases: TGCGCCAGCAGCCAAGCTAGCGGGGTCTACGAGCAGTACTTC. It translates to CASSQASGVYEQYF.